These 20 T cell receptor beta chains originate from one sample sequenced in a study of cytomegalovirus exposure and HLA in healthy donors. TCRdb keeps only in-frame clones here, not all; method: immunoSEQ multiplex PCR. This sample carries more than 95,000 clones, roughly 93% of them seen once, and the ten largest clones take less than 1.5%. The sample taken for sequencing was PBMCs. These receptors originate from a woman under 30 in good health and CMV-seronegative.

The gene calls are TRBV6-5 and TRBJ2-1, with D unresolved. Germline lookup yields CDR1 MNHEY and CDR2 SVGAGI. Trimming cost V 3 bases and J 1 base, with 10 bases left between them. The CDR3 covers 15 residues. CDR3 sequence (DNA): TGTGCCAGCAGTTATTTCGTTAGTTCCTACAATGAGCAGTTCTTC. This translates into CASSYFVSSYNEQFF.

The CDR3 DNA is TGTGCCAGTAGTATAGATTGGGCCAGCTATCAGCCCCAGCATTTT. Amino acids: CASSIDWASYQPQHF. V gene TRBV19 combines with J gene TRBJ1-5; D unresolved. V was clipped by 0 bases and J by 5 bases, with 11 bases between them. Germline CDR1 is LNHDA and CDR2 is SQIVND (reference sequence). This CDR3 is built from 15 residues. Complete variable domain (other parts from reference TRBV19 and TRBJ1-5): DGGITQSPKYLFRKEGQNVTLSCEQNLNHDAMYWYRQDPGQGLRLIYYSQIVNDFQKGDIAEGYSVSREKKESFPLTVTSAQKNPTAFYLCASSIDWASYQPQHFGDGTRLSIL.

The chain links TRBV11-2 to TRBJ1-5, with 8 bases matching TRBD1. V was pared by 5 bases and J by 2 bases, with 5 bases of the junction left unmatched. This CDR3 is built from 15 residues. The germline CDR1 and CDR2 sequences are SGHAT and FQNNGV. In DNA, the CDR3 is TGTGCCAGCAGCGCCCAGGGGGCCGGCAATCAGCCCCAGCATTTT. Its protein is CASSAQGAGNQPQHF.

V and J are TRBV14 and TRBJ1-6; D may be TRBD1 (5 bases). V lost 3 bases to trimming and J lost 10 bases, with 16 bases between them. Germline V gene data show CDR1 as SGHDN and CDR2 as FVKESK. The CDR3 loop spans 15 amino acids. The CDR3 DNA follows: TGTGCCAGCAGCCATGATGAGTTCTGGGGCTCACCCCTCCACTTT. It is translated as CASSHDEFWGSPLHF.

This chain uses TRBV27 with TRBJ2-1, with no clear D. V lost 5 bases and J 10 bases, leaving 15 bases between the germline ends. CDR1 MNHEY and CDR2 SMNVEV come from the germline V gene (reference sequence). The CDR3 consists of 13 residues. CDR3 DNA: TGTGCCAGCAGTATGTCCCCGGTGATAGAGCAGTTCTTC. Protein sequence: CASSMSPVIEQFF.

The V and J genes are TRBV30 and TRBJ1-2; no clear D gene. The CDR3 contains 13 residues. Trimming stripped 0 bases from V and 4 bases from J, with 9 bases between. In germline, CDR1 is GTSNPN, CDR2 SVGIG (reference sequence). CDR3 coding DNA: TGTGCCTGGAGTGTACAAGAGGGCTATGGCTACACCTTC. It yields the protein CAWSVQEGYGYTF.

The genes are TRBV7-9 and TRBJ2-7, with TRBD1 matching 7 bases. The CDR3 covers 15 residues. The V gene end was trimmed by 3 bases and the J gene end by 2 bases; junction bases not matched to a gene: 7. Looked up from germline, CDR1 is SEHNR and CDR2 is FQNEAQ (reference sequence). CDR3 DNA: TGTGCCAGCAGCTTTGGGTACAGGGGCCCCTACGAGCAGTACTTC. Its translation is CASSFGYRGPYEQYF. The full variable domain, rest sourced from reference TRBV7-9 and TRBJ2-7, is DTGVSQNPRHKITKRGQNVTFRCDPISEHNRLYWYRQTLGQGPEFLTYFQNEAQLEKSRLLSDRFSAERPKGSFSTLEIQRTEQGDSAMYLCASSFGYRGPYEQYFGPGTRLTVT.

The rearrangement joins TRBV5-4 to TRBJ1-3; 7 bases fit TRBD1. Germline lookup yields CDR1 SGHNT and CDR2 YYREEE (reference sequence). The CDR3 extends over 17 amino acids. V was pared by 3 bases and J by 0 bases, with 9 bases of the junction left unmatched. CDR3 region: CASSSNRQGSSGNTIYF. Written as DNA, the CDR3 is TGTGCCAGCAGCTCCAACCGACAGGGCAGCTCTGGAAACACCATATATTTT. The variable domain in full, with the rest retrieved from reference TRBV5-4 and TRBJ1-3, is ETGVTQSPTHLIKTRGQQVTLRCSSQSGHNTVSWYQQALGQGPQFIFQYYREEENGRGNFPPRFSGLQFPNYSSELNVNALELDDSALYLCASSSNRQGSSGNTIYFGEGSWLTVV.

This rearrangement joins TRBV5-1 to TRBJ1-4, with a possible D match to TRBD1 (5 bases). From germline, CDR1 is SGHRS and CDR2 YFSETQ. V was clipped by 0 bases and J by 8 bases, with 11 bases between them. The CDR3 contains 14 residues. CDR3 sequence reads: CASSLEGYGEKLFF. CDR3 DNA: TGCGCCAGCAGCTTGGAGGGGTACGGCGAAAAACTGTTTTTT.

This chain links TRBV4-1 with TRBJ2-5; D might be TRBD2 (5 bases). Germline values: CDR1 MGHRA, CDR2 YSYEKL. The CDR3 totals 14 residues. Trimming took 2 bases from V and 5 from J, leaving 12 bases between them. In DNA form, the CDR3 reads TGCGCCAGCAGCCAATGGAGGCTTGGGGAGACCCAGTACTTC. This encodes CASSQWRLGETQYF.

V gene TRBV7-3 combines with J gene TRBJ2-1; 8 positions agree with TRBD2. Losses at the gene ends were 2 bases for V and 7 bases for J; bases not matched to a gene: 7. The germline CDR1 and CDR2 sequences are SGHTA and FQGTGA. The CDR3 has 15 residues. The CDR3 loop reads CASSLAGGPWNEQFF. Here the CDR3 DNA reads TGTGCCAGCAGCTTAGCGGGGGGCCCTTGGAATGAGCAGTTCTTC.

The chain carries TRBV6-1 and TRBJ1-2; D is uncertain. V was shortened by 0 bases and J by 5 bases, with 4 bases between the two germline ends. CDR3 size: 12 residues. Germline CDR1 and CDR2: MNHNS and SASEGT. The DNA of the CDR3 is TGTGCCAGCAGTGAAGCCGGGTATGGCTACACCTTC. This gives the protein CASSEAGYGYTF.

This clone showed up just once. V is TRBV5-1 and J is TRBJ2-1, with D perhaps TRBD2 (5 bases). The V gene lost 0 bases and the J gene lost 7 bases, with 14 bases spanning the gap. The length of the CDR3 is 15 residues. Germline lookup yields CDR1 SGHRS and CDR2 YFSETQ. This CDR3 is CASSLAGVGRNEQFF. DNA of the CDR3: TGCGCCAGCAGCTTGGCCGGGGTAGGGCGTAATGAGCAGTTCTTC.

This chain uses TRBV28 with TRBJ2-1, with 8 bases that match TRBD2. CDR1 MDHEN and CDR2 SYDVKM come from the germline V gene. This CDR3 is built from 12 residues. J gave up 5 bases and V 9 bases, and 3 bases lay outside the gene matches. The CDR3 region is CASGTRNNEQFF. In DNA form, the CDR3 reads TGTGCCAGTGGGACTAGAAACAATGAGCAGTTCTTC.

The rearrangement links TRBV27 to TRBJ2-7; 7 bases line up with TRBD2. V trimming: 3 bases; J trimming: 7 bases; junction bases outside the gene matches: 9. The CDR3 length is 14 residues. The germline gives CDR1 MNHEY, CDR2 SMNVEV (reference sequence). The CDR3 reads CASSFVQAGREQYF. The CDR3 DNA reads TGTGCCAGCAGTTTTGTACAAGCGGGAAGGGAGCAGTACTTC.

The rearrangement uses TRBV29-1 and TRBJ2-5, with a weak D call TRBD1 (6 bases). V was pared by 3 bases and J by 4 bases, with 12 bases between. Germline assignment: CDR1 SQVTM and CDR2 ANQGSEA. The CDR3 has 13 amino acids. CDR3 sequence: CSVEVAGAETQYF. For the CDR3, the DNA is TGCAGCGTTGAGGTCGCAGGGGCAGAGACCCAGTACTTC.

The V gene is TRBV28, the J gene TRBJ2-5; 9 nucleotides agree with TRBD2. This CDR3 has 13 amino acids. The germline gives CDR1 MDHEN, CDR2 SYDVKM. With 10 bases clipped from V and 4 bases from J, the junction kept 7 bases outside the gene matches. The CDR3 region has the DNA TGTGCCACGTCCGCAGCGGGGGGAGAGACCCAGTACTTC. Protein: CATSAAGGETQYF.

V is TRBV2 and J is TRBJ1-5; D not resolved. Trimming cost V 1 base and J 2 bases, with 6 bases left between them. Germline CDR1 SNHLY, CDR2 FYNNEI. The CDR3 has 14 amino acids. The chain's CDR3 is CASSEEGGNQPQHF. The CDR3 nucleotides read TGTGCCAGCAGTGAAGAGGGAGGCAATCAGCCCCAGCATTTT.

The rearrangement links TRBV7-2 to TRBJ2-3; weak D call: TRBD1 (6 bases). The CDR3 is made up of 14 amino acids. Trimming pared 5 bases from V and 1 base from J, leaving 10 bases between. CDR1 and CDR2 (germline): SGHTA, FQGNSA. This CDR3 is CASSPQGGTDTQYF. In DNA form, the CDR3 reads TGTGCCAGCAGCCCACAGGGAGGCACAGATACGCAGTATTTT.

V and J are TRBV4-1 and TRBJ1-1; no definite D call. The ends were cut back, 2 bases at V and 0 bases at J, with 4 bases in the middle. This CDR3 is 13 amino acids long. CDR1 MGHRA and CDR2 YSYEKL come from the germline V gene. DNA for the CDR3: TGCGCCAGCAGCCAATACATGAACACTGAAGCTTTCTTT. Translation gives CASSQYMNTEAFF.